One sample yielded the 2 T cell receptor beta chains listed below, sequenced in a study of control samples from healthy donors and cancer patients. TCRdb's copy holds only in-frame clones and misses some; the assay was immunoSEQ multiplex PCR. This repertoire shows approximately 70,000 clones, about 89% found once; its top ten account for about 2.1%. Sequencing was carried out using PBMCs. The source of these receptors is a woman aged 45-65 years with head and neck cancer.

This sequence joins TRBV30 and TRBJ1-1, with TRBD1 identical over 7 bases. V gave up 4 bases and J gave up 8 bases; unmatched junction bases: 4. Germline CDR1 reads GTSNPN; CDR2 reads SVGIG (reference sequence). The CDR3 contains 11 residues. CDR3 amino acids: CAWKVGQEAFF. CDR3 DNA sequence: TGTGCCTGGAAAGTGGGACAGGAAGCTTTCTTT.

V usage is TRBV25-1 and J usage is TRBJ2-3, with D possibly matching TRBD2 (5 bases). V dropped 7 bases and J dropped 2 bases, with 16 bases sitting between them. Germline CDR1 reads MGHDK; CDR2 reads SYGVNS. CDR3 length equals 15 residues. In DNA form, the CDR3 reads TGTGCCAGCACCCTTACGGGGTCCCCCACAGATACGCAGTATTTT. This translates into CASTLTGSPTDTQYF.